Included here is one TCR beta chain sequence, with context. Antigen: not known. Germline lookup yields CDR1 MNHNY and CDR2 SVGAGI (reference sequence). This CDR3 contains 14 residues. The entry originates in a study of CXCR3-negative and CXCR3-positive naive CD8 T cells. Study results and limitations: CXCR3-negative naive cells had less hydrophobic TRB CDR3s than did CXCR3-positive naive cells.

TRB cDNA libraries were made by UMI-labeled 5' RACE. TCRdb reanalyzed the 5' RACE reads, giving one entry per CDR3 protein sequence and no DNA. The table for this sample gives more than 100,000 distinct CDR3 sequences. The gene calls are TRBV6-6 and TRBJ2-1; there is no DNA to check the TCRdb D call of TRBD2. Sequenced: naive CXCR3+ CD8+ T cells from blood. Subset reported: CD45RO-CCR7+CD27+CD95- naive CD8+ T cells expressing CXCR3 (TNR3+). This TCR was recovered from a human donor in good health. Some clones in this sample may be carry-over from other donors' samples. The CDR3 reads CASSYGLSANEQFF.